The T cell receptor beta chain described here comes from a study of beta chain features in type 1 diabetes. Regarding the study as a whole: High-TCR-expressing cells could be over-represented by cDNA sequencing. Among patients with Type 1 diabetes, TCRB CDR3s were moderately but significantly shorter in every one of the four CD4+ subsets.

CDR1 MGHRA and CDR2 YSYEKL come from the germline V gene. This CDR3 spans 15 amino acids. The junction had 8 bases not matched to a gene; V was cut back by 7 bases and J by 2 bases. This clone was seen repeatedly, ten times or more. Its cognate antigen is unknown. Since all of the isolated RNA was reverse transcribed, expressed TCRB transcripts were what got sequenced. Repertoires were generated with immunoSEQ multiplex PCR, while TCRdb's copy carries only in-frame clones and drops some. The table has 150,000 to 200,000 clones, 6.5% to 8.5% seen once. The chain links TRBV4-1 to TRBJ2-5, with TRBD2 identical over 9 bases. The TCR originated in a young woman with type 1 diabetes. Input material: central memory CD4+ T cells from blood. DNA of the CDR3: TGCGCCAGCAAGCCGGGACTAGCAGGTCAAGAGACCCAGTACTTC. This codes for CASKPGLAGQETQYF.